These 11 T cell receptor beta chains came from one sample sequenced in a study of PD-1 blockade in mismatch repair-deficient tumors (dated by TCRdb to about 2017). The time point label corresponds to: peripheral blood 12 weeks after first pembrolizumab dose. Library preparation was by the immunoSEQ multiplex PCR assay. The immuneACCESS repertoire file appears here via TCRdb, limited to in-frame rearrangements. These files lack a portion of the clones; in checked studies, under half of the deficit traces to unresolved V genes, and the cause of the others is not known. This sample lists tens of thousands of clones; 65% to 85% were detected once. The ten largest clones capture about 2.6% of the sample. Sample: peripheral blood, taken 12 weeks after starting pembrolizumab. These receptors came from an adult with mismatch repair-deficient cancer.

The chain combines TRBV7-9 with TRBJ2-7, with 13 bases lining up with TRBD2. Germline lookup yields CDR1 SEHNR and CDR2 FQNEAQ (reference sequence). The V segment lost 4 bases and the J segment 2 bases; nucleotides outside the gene matches: 11. CDR3 length equals 18 residues. This CDR3 reads CASSSTSGRFSATYEQYF. The CDR3 DNA follows: TGTGCCAGCAGCTCGACTAGCGGGAGGTTCAGTGCGACCTACGAGCAGTACTTC. Full variable domain (outside the CDR3, taken from reference TRBV7-9 and TRBJ2-7): DTGVSQNPRHKITKRGQNVTFRCDPISEHNRLYWYRQTLGQGPEFLTYFQNEAQLEKSRLLSDRFSAERPKGSFSTLEIQRTEQGDSAMYLCASSSTSGRFSATYEQYFGPGTRLTVT.

The rearrangement uses TRBV28 and TRBJ1-2, with a weak D call TRBD1 (5 bases). Trimming left V 6 bases short and J 5 bases short, with 7 bases between. CDR1 MDHEN and CDR2 SYDVKM come from the germline V gene. The CDR3 is made up of 11 amino acids. The CDR3 DNA follows: TGTGCCAGCAGCGACAGATATGGCTACACCTTC. Translated: CASSDRYGYTF.

As for this clone: The germline gene is not matched at one end of the junction; a read error may be the cause. The V call is TRBV5-1, the J call TRBJ2-7, with 9 positions matching TRBD1. CDR1 and CDR2 (germline): SGHRS, YFSETQ. The CDR3 loop spans 15 amino acids. In DNA form, the CDR3 reads TGCGCCGGCAGCGAAGCCGGGACAGGGTGGTACGAGCAGTACTTC. Translating gives CAGSEAGTGWYEQYF.

The chain carries TRBV7-2 and TRBJ1-1, with a tentative D call TRBD1 (5 bases). Germline V CDR1 and CDR2: SGHTA, FQGNSA. The CDR3 spans 13 residues. The V end was cut by 5 bases, the J end by 8 bases, with 15 bases between. In DNA form, the CDR3 reads TGTGCCAGCAGCCCGCCCCTCAGGGACGAAGCTTTCTTT. Translation: CASSPPLRDEAFF.

The rearrangement uses TRBV7-9 and TRBJ1-5; D is unresolved. This CDR3 has 12 amino acids. With 5 bases removed from V and 8 bases from J, the gap between germline ends came to 10 bases. Germline-derived CDR1 and CDR2 are SEHNR and FQNEAQ (reference sequence). Here the CDR3 DNA reads TGTGCCAGCAGCGAAGGACCGGAGCCCCAGCATTTT. Encoded protein: CASSEGPEPQHF.

V and J are TRBV18 and TRBJ2-2, with D maybe TRBD2 (6 bases). CDR3 length: 16 amino acids. Germline CDR1 and CDR2: KGHSH and LQKENI. V was cut by 8 bases and J by 3 bases, with 19 bases left in between. For the CDR3, the DNA is TGTGCCAGCCTTACCGCCACGGGGGAAGACACCGGGGAGCTGTTTTTT. It encodes CASLTATGEDTGELFF.

The chain recombines TRBV6-4 with TRBJ2-1; perhaps TRBD1 as D (7 bases). The CDR3 covers 15 residues. Germline CDR1 and CDR2: MRHNA and SNTAGT. V lost 6 bases and J lost 2, with 14 bases in between. This CDR3 is CASRKDREAYNEQFF. CDR3 nucleotide sequence: TGTGCCAGCAGAAAAGACAGGGAGGCCTACAATGAGCAGTTCTTC.

V usage is TRBV5-5 and J usage is TRBJ2-7, with 9 bases lining up with TRBD1. This CDR3 is 17 amino acids long. Germline V gives CDR1 SGHKS, CDR2 YYEKEE (reference sequence). Trimming removed 6 bases from V and 7 bases from J; junction bases left unmatched: 20. CDR3 DNA: TGTGCCAGCAACCTACCGAGACCTGGACAGGGGTTAACGGAGCAGTACTTC. Translation gives CASNLPRPGQGLTEQYF.

CDR3 amino acids: CASGVMGPSNEQYF. The DNA of the CDR3 is TGTGCCAGCGGGGTCATGGGCCCTAGCAACGAGCAGTACTTC. The V and J genes are TRBV2 and TRBJ2-7, with D possibly matching TRBD2 (5 bases). Germline lookup yields CDR1 SNHLY and CDR2 FYNNEI. V gave up 8 bases and J gave up 5 bases, with 19 bases separating them. This CDR3 is built from 14 residues.

The V and J genes are TRBV6-5 and TRBJ2-7; the D is unclear. Between the trimmed V and J ends, which lost 2 bases and 2 bases, there was a span of 7 bases. The CDR3 is 13 amino acids. Germline loops: CDR1 MNHEY, CDR2 SVGAGI. CDR3 DNA sequence: TGTGCCAGCAGTTACAGGGCCACCTACGAGCAGTACTTC. Amino acids: CASSYRATYEQYF.

This clone appeared a single time. The chain links TRBV7-9 to TRBJ2-7; D unresolved. Germline V gives CDR1 SEHNR, CDR2 FQNEAQ (reference sequence). The CDR3 extends over 15 amino acids. V was trimmed by 5 bases and J by 2 bases, leaving 16 bases between them. CDR3 amino acids: CASSRFGPGPYEQYF. The CDR3 coding sequence is TGTGCCAGCAGCCGATTCGGCCCCGGCCCCTACGAGCAGTACTTC.